This T cell receptor (beta chain) appears in the sequencing data of a study of identical twins. Study outcomes and limitations: With abundant cord blood beta clonotypes, insertions were fewer; memory repertoires showed no such pattern. For zero-insertion analyses, partial confounding could come from invariant MAIT and iNKT cells.

In regard to this clonotype: Its antigen is not known.

MiXCR was run by TCRdb on the 5' RACE reads, yielding one entry per CDR3 protein. The data contain under 300,000 distinct CDR3 sequences, roughly 8.7% of them seen just once; the ten biggest clones take up roughly 3%. Trimming took 0 bases from V and 7 from J, leaving 9 bases between them. The CDR3 runs 13 residues. CDR1 and CDR2 from the germline V gene are MNHEY and SVGAGI. The same data also contributed to another study, on yellow fever vaccine responses in identical twins.

This sequence was found in a woman aged 18 to 35 in good health. The sample comprised CD8+ T cells sorted from blood. The V gene is TRBV6-5, the J gene TRBJ1-1; D remains unclear. CDR3 nucleotide sequence: TGTGCCAGCAGTTACTCCGTCGAGCTTGAAGCTTTCTTT. It translates to CASSYSVELEAFF.